What follows are 14 T cell receptor beta chains derived from one specimen sequenced in a study of shared clonotypes between healthy human individuals. Clones were read by immunoSEQ multiplex PCR, and TCRdb kept only the in-frame ones, dropping some. The table shows 1.5 million to 2.5 million clones, with approximately 95% occurring only once. Naive-designated CD8 cells lacked CD45RO, were positively enriched for CCR7, and omitted terminally differentiated effector memory CD45RA+ cells. The sample consisted of naive CD8+ T cells sorted from blood. Source of these receptors: a man between 18 and 35 years old in good health.

The chain carries TRBV13 and TRBJ1-6; 9 bases line up with TRBD1. CDR1 is PRHDT, CDR2 FYEKMQ, per germline (reference sequence). The CDR3 runs to 17 residues. V shed 3 bases and J 6 bases; nucleotides not matched to a gene: 9. CDR3 DNA sequence: TGTGCCAGCAGCTTGGGCACAGGGGGCGCAGTTAATTCACCCCTCCACTTT. It yields the protein CASSLGTGGAVNSPLHF.

This clone is a singleton in its sample. This chain uses TRBV5-6 with TRBJ2-2, with D perhaps TRBD2 (5 bases). V lost 1 base and J 2 bases, leaving 9 bases between the germline ends. This CDR3 comprises 15 residues. CDR1 SGHDT and CDR2 YYEEEE come from the germline V gene. DNA for the CDR3: TGTGCCAGCAGCTTGTGGAGGATTAACACCGGGGAGCTGTTTTTT. Residues: CASSLWRINTGELFF. Filled out from reference TRBV5-6 and TRBJ2-2, the complete variable domain reads DAGVTQSPTHLIKTRGQQVTLRCSPKSGHDTVSWYQQALGQGPQFIFQYYEEEERQRGNFPDRFSGHQFPNYSSELNVNALLLGDSALYLCASSLWRINTGELFFGEGSRLTVL.

The chain combines TRBV7-9 with TRBJ2-3, with D unresolved. Germline CDR1 reads SEHNR; CDR2 reads FQNEAQ (reference sequence). V was trimmed by 1 base and J by 2 bases, leaving 16 bases between them. CDR3 length: 17 residues. The DNA of the CDR3 is TGTGCCAGCAGCTTAGATACAGTGACAAGATTCACAGATACGCAGTATTTT. Translation gives CASSLDTVTRFTDTQYF.

The chain has TRBV7-8 and TRBJ1-5, with a possible D match to TRBD1 (5 bases). The CDR3 has 15 amino acids. The V end was cut by 1 base, the J end by 6 bases, with 13 bases between. CDR1 and CDR2 from the germline V gene are SGHVS and FQNEAQ. CDR3 in amino acids: CASSLGSGVGQPQHF. The CDR3 bases are TGTGCCAGCAGCTTAGGGTCGGGGGTTGGTCAGCCCCAGCATTTT.

The chain carries TRBV19 and TRBJ2-3, with D perhaps TRBD2 (6 bases). The germline CDR1 and CDR2 sequences are LNHDA and SQIVND (reference sequence). V was cut by 6 bases and J by 10 bases, with 14 bases left in between. This CDR3 is built from 12 residues. The chain's CDR3 is CASRQGLGAQYF. The CDR3 DNA follows: TGTGCCAGTAGGCAGGGACTTGGCGCGCAGTATTTT.

The chain carries TRBV7-8 and TRBJ2-7, with D possibly being TRBD1 (5 bases). Germline CDR1 and CDR2: SGHVS and FQNEAQ. The CDR3 is made up of 17 amino acids. The V end lost 5 bases, the J end lost 2 bases, and 22 bases lay between the germline ends. CDR3: CASSPRKGQGSPYEQYF. CDR3 nucleotide sequence: TGTGCCAGCAGCCCCCGCAAAGGGCAGGGTTCTCCCTACGAGCAGTACTTC.

The CDR3: CASSVQGVDGNTIYF. The CDR3 coding sequence is TGTGCCAGCAGCGTTCAGGGGGTAGATGGAAACACCATATATTTT. V gene TRBV9 combines with J gene TRBJ1-3, with 7 bases lining up with TRBD1. The CDR3 has 15 amino acids. Unmatched junction bases numbered 5, after V lost 2 bases and J lost 3 bases. CDR1 is SGDLS, CDR2 YYNGEE, per germline.

The V and J genes are TRBV6-5 and TRBJ1-1; possibly TRBD1 for D (5 bases). Germline V gene lookup returns CDR1 MNHEY and CDR2 SVGAGI. This CDR3 region has 15 residues. V was cut by 8 bases and J by 2 bases, with 18 bases left in between. The CDR3 reads CASFRSGTVNTEAFF. DNA of the CDR3: TGTGCCAGCTTTAGGTCCGGGACGGTAAACACTGAAGCTTTCTTT.

The V gene is TRBV28, the J gene TRBJ2-5, with 8 bases identical to TRBD1. This CDR3 has 14 amino acids. Germline V gene data show CDR1 as MDHEN and CDR2 as SYDVKM. The V gene end was trimmed by 6 bases and the J gene end by 5 bases; junction bases not matched to a gene: 8. The CDR3 DNA is TGTGCCAGCAGATTGACAGGGGCCGGGGAGACCCAGTACTTC. This codes for CASRLTGAGETQYF.

The V and J genes are TRBV28 and TRBJ2-6; D might be TRBD2 (5 bases). This CDR3 is built from 17 residues. In germline, CDR1 is MDHEN, CDR2 SYDVKM. The V end was cut by 4 bases, the J end by 0 bases, with 13 bases between. The CDR3 nucleotides are TGTGCCAGCAGTTGGCTAGCTGGAAGCTCTGGGGCCAACGTCCTGACTTTC. It codes for CASSWLAGSSGANVLTF.

This clone was detected only once. The chain has TRBV9 and TRBJ2-3; possible D gene TRBD1, 7 bases. From germline, CDR1 is SGDLS and CDR2 YYNGEE. This CDR3 has 14 residues. The V and J ends lost 7 bases and 4 bases respectively, with 16 bases between them. The CDR3 coding sequence is TGTGCCAGCGCCAGGCAGGGGGGCTCAGATACGCAGTATTTT. Its protein product is CASARQGGSDTQYF.

Concerning this clone: In the same sample, other DNA sequences code for this CDR3. The chain joins TRBV10-3 to TRBJ2-3, with D uncertain. Germline CDR1 is ENHRY and CDR2 is SYGVKD. Trimming removed 3 bases at V and 5 bases at J, with 6 bases between. This CDR3 spans 12 amino acids. The CDR3 sequence: CAISELGDTQYF. The DNA of the CDR3 is TGTGCCATCAGTGAACTGGGAGATACGCAGTATTTT.

This clone was picked up a small number of times. The chain is built from TRBV27 and TRBJ2-7, with 9 bases that match TRBD2. Germline V gene data show CDR1 as MNHEY and CDR2 as SMNVEV (reference sequence). V lost 5 bases, J lost 3 bases, and 5 bases stayed unmatched. This CDR3 contains 14 residues. The DNA for the CDR3 is TGTGCCAGCAGTCGCTCTAGCGGGGTCTACGAGCAGTACTTC. Its translation: CASSRSSGVYEQYF.

A single count supports this clone. This sample includes further DNA sequences coding for the same CDR3. This chain uses TRBV18 with TRBJ2-7; either TRBD1 or TRBD2 may supply D (5 bases each). Germline V gene data show CDR1 as KGHSH and CDR2 as LQKENI. V was pared by 3 bases and J by 1 base, with 10 bases between. This CDR3 contains 14 residues. CDR3 protein: CASSPDGGSYEQYF. As DNA, the CDR3 is TGTGCCAGCTCACCCGATGGGGGATCCTACGAGCAGTACTTC.